These T cell receptor beta chains were read from a single sample in a study of blood T cell repertoires in COVID-19. Clones were read by immunoSEQ multiplex PCR, and TCRdb kept only the in-frame ones, dropping some. The top ten clones hold about 2.5% of a sample with roughly 250,000 clones, around 92% of them seen once. The sample consisted of peripheral blood. The receptors here all came from a person aged 18-30 years with COVID-19, enrolled during active disease. CDR3s include the opening cysteine and the closing phenylalanine or tryptophan. Fields, in order: J gene, V gene, D gene, clone size, CDR3 DNA, CDR3 protein. D genes are given only for firm matches. Expanded clones get a size class; other rows say once, few or many, or leave the size out.

TRBJ1-5,TRBV28,TRBD1,.,TGTGCCAGCATCTCCCTGGGACAGGGGACGCAGCCCCAGCATTTT,CASISLGQGTQPQHF
TRBJ2-1,TRBV12-2,.,.,TGTGCAAGTCGCTTGGTAACGGGACTAGGCCGCGATGAGCAGTTCTTC,CASRLVTGLGRDEQFF
TRBJ2-1,TRBV30,.,.,TGTGCCTGGAGTGTTCGCCTCCTAACTTACAATGAGCAGTTCTTC,CAWSVRLLTYNEQFF
TRBJ1-5,TRBV7-9,.,.,TGTGCCAGCAGCTCGACTAGTCAGCCCCAGCATTTT,CASSSTSQPQHF
TRBJ2-7,TRBV7-2,TRBD2,.,TGTGCCAGCAGCTTATTCCCCCTAGCGGACGCCTACGAGCAGTACTTC,CASSLFPLADAYEQYF
TRBJ1-5,TRBV10-2,.,.,TGCGCCAGCAGTGAGTCGCAGGGAAATCAGCCCCAGCATTTT,CASSESQGNQPQHF
TRBJ2-5,TRBV27,TRBD2,.,TGTGCCAGCAGTCCTAAGGCTAGCGGCGGGGGGGGAGAGACCCAGTACTTC,CASSPKASGGGGETQYF
TRBJ2-7,TRBV11-1,TRBD2,.,TGTGCCAGCAGCCTTGGACTAGCGGGAACAAACGAGCAGTACTTC,CASSLGLAGTNEQYF
TRBJ2-7,TRBV7-8,TRBD2,.,TGTGCCAGCAGCCCCGGGACTACTCTTCGCTACGAGCAGTACTTC,CASSPGTTLRYEQYF
TRBJ2-7,TRBV24-1,.,.,TGTGCCACCAGTGATTTAGGTTCGGGGGGCAACTACGAGCAGTACTTC,CATSDLGSGGNYEQYF
TRBJ2-7,TRBV27,.,.,TGTGCCAGCAGTTTCGGGGTAACCTACGAGCAGTACTTC,CASSFGVTYEQYF
TRBJ1-4,TRBV6-2/TRBV6-3,TRBD1,.,TGTGCCAGCAGCACCATCACGCGCAGGGGGAAAAATGAAAAACTGTTTTTT,CASSTITRRGKNEKLFF
TRBJ2-1,TRBV9,.,.,TGTGCCAGCAGCGTTCTCCGGGACTTAAGCTCCTACAATGAGCAGTTCTTC,CASSVLRDLSSYNEQFF
TRBJ1-1,TRBV12-3/TRBV12-4,.,once,TGTGCCAGCAGTTTCGGGGGTACTGAAGCTTTCTTT,CASSFGGTEAFF
TRBJ2-7,TRBV4-3,TRBD1,.,TGCGCCAGCAGCCAAGATCCGGGACAGGGGTTGTACGAGCAGTACTTC,CASSQDPGQGLYEQYF
TRBJ1-1,TRBV12-3/TRBV12-4,.,.,TGTGCCAGCAGTTTATCGAGTTGGGAAGCTTTCTTT,CASSLSSWEAFF
TRBJ2-5,TRBV27,TRBD2,.,TGTGCCAGCAGTTCCCCCCGGACTAGCGGAAGGGGGGCCCAGTACTTC,CASSSPRTSGRGAQYF